The 14 T cell receptor beta chains in this list originate from one sample, sequenced in a study of blood T cell repertoires in COVID-19. The protocol was immunoSEQ multiplex PCR, while the TCRdb copy is restricted to in-frame clones and leaves out a portion. The sample lists over 150,000 clones, around 86% occurring once. Sequencing used peripheral blood. These receptors came from a man aged 35-49 years with active or convalescent COVID-19.

V is TRBV27 and J is TRBJ1-2, with D perhaps matching TRBD1 (5 bases). The CDR3 is 13 amino acids. Trimming left V 3 bases short and J 2 bases short, with 7 bases between. Germline V gene sequence: CDR1 MNHEY, CDR2 SMNVEV (reference sequence). The CDR3 DNA reads as TGTGCCAGCAGTTTGGCAGGGAACTATGGCTACACCTTC. This gives the protein CASSLAGNYGYTF.

V gene TRBV6-2 or TRBV6-3 combines with J gene TRBJ1-6; tentative D call: TRBD1 (6 bases). CDR1 is MNHEY, CDR2 SVGEGT, per germline. The CDR3 contains 15 residues. With 0 bases removed from V and 13 bases from J, the gap between germline ends came to 16 bases. In nucleotides, the CDR3 is TGTGCCAGCAGTTACTCGAGGGAGGGCCAGGGGCCCCTCCACTTT. Translated: CASSYSREGQGPLHF.

The chain links TRBV4-1 to TRBJ2-5; the D is unclear. The CDR3 runs 15 residues. Germline values: CDR1 MGHRA, CDR2 YSYEKL. V was clipped by 4 bases and J by 2 bases, with 14 bases between them. The CDR3 reads CASSRYRRIQETQYF. The DNA of the CDR3 is TGCGCCAGCAGCCGCTACCGGAGAATACAAGAGACCCAGTACTTC.

This chain links TRBV9 with TRBJ2-7; 7 bases align to TRBD2. The CDR3 is 15 residues long. In germline, CDR1 is SGDLS, CDR2 YYNGEE. Unmatched junction bases numbered 6, after V lost 0 bases and J lost 3 bases. The CDR3 sequence is CASSVAAGPIYEQYF. DNA of the CDR3: TGTGCCAGCAGCGTAGCAGCGGGGCCCATCTACGAGCAGTACTTC.

The gene calls are TRBV18 and TRBJ1-2, with D unresolved. Trimming stripped 3 bases from V and 4 bases from J, with 12 bases between. The CDR3 length is 14 residues. CDR1 KGHSH and CDR2 LQKENI come from the germline V gene. The CDR3 DNA is TGTGCCAGCTCACCCGGGGTCGGAACCTATGGCTACACCTTC. Translated, it gives CASSPGVGTYGYTF.

This clone came up once. The V and J genes are TRBV5-1 and TRBJ1-2; 8 bases agree with TRBD1. J was trimmed by 8 bases and V by 2 bases; bases with no gene match: 5. The CDR3 has 13 residues. In germline, CDR1 is SGHRS, CDR2 YFSETQ. In DNA, the CDR3 is TGCGCCAGCAGCTTTGGACAGGGAGAAGGCTACACCTTC. Translating it yields CASSFGQGEGYTF.

This clone was seen just once. The chain uses TRBV24-1 and TRBJ1-2, with D tentatively TRBD1 (6 bases). Germline CDR1 is KGHDR and CDR2 is SFDVKD. This CDR3 has 13 residues. Trimming took 5 bases from V and 7 from J, leaving 13 bases between them. This CDR3 reads CATSGSDSFGYTF. For the CDR3, the DNA is TGTGCCACCAGTGGCTCGGACAGTTTTGGCTACACCTTC.

The chain combines TRBV5-6 with TRBJ1-1, with D hard to call. The V gene's germline CDR1 is SGHDT and CDR2 YYEEEE. Trimming pared 4 bases from V and 4 bases from J, leaving 11 bases between. CDR3 length: 13 residues. CDR3 bases: TGTGCCAGCAGCCTCGGAGAGAGCACTGAAGCTTTCTTT. Its protein product is CASSLGESTEAFF.

The chain uses TRBV5-8 and TRBJ2-1, with a tentative D call TRBD2 (6 bases). In germline, CDR1 is SGHTS, CDR2 YDEGEE. V gave up 10 bases and J gave up 2 bases, with 16 bases separating them. CDR3 length: 14 amino acids. The CDR3 protein is CAPSEGRPYNEQFF. For the CDR3, the DNA is TGTGCCCCCTCGGAGGGGAGGCCCTACAATGAGCAGTTCTTC.

The chain couples TRBV28 to TRBJ1-4, with D unresolved. The CDR3 extends over 12 amino acids. V lost 4 bases and J 8 bases, leaving 8 bases between the germline ends. CDR1 is MDHEN and CDR2 is SYDVKM in the germline V gene. CDR3: CASSSGIEKLFF. The CDR3 coding sequence is TGTGCCAGCAGTTCCGGTATAGAAAAACTGTTTTTT.

This chain joins TRBV5-1 and TRBJ1-2; no firm D call. CDR3 length: 14 amino acids. Looked up from germline, CDR1 is SGHRS and CDR2 is YFSETQ. V lost 4 bases and J lost 6, with 16 bases in between. CDR3 nucleotide sequence: TGCGCCAGCAGCCCGCTGGTGCAGTACGATGGCTACACCTTC. This translates into CASSPLVQYDGYTF.

The V call is TRBV5-1, the J call TRBJ1-1; D is undetermined. V lost 0 bases to trimming and J lost 1 base, with 10 bases between them. The CDR3 is 15 residues long. From germline, CDR1 is SGHRS and CDR2 YFSETQ. DNA for the CDR3: TGCGCCAGCAGCTTGGCTCAATCTACGAACACTGAAGCTTTCTTT. Translated, it gives CASSLAQSTNTEAFF.

V and J are TRBV12-3 or TRBV12-4 and TRBJ2-5; D gene ambiguous. Trimming shortened V by 8 bases and J by 7 bases, and 17 bases separated the two germline ends. The CDR3 sequence is 13 residues long. The CDR3 spells CASVISPRGTQYF. The CDR3 coding sequence is TGTGCCAGCGTAATCTCCCCCCGAGGGACCCAGTACTTC.

This sequence joins TRBV3-1 (or the pseudogene TRBV3-2) and TRBJ1-2; 7 bases map to TRBD1. The CDR3 spans 12 residues. Per germline, CDR1 LGHDT and CDR2 YNNKEL (reference sequence). Trimming removed 5 bases from V and 5 bases from J; junction bases left unmatched: 2. The DNA of the CDR3 is TGTGCCAGCAGCGGACAGGATTATGGCTACACCTTC. It translates to CASSGQDYGYTF.